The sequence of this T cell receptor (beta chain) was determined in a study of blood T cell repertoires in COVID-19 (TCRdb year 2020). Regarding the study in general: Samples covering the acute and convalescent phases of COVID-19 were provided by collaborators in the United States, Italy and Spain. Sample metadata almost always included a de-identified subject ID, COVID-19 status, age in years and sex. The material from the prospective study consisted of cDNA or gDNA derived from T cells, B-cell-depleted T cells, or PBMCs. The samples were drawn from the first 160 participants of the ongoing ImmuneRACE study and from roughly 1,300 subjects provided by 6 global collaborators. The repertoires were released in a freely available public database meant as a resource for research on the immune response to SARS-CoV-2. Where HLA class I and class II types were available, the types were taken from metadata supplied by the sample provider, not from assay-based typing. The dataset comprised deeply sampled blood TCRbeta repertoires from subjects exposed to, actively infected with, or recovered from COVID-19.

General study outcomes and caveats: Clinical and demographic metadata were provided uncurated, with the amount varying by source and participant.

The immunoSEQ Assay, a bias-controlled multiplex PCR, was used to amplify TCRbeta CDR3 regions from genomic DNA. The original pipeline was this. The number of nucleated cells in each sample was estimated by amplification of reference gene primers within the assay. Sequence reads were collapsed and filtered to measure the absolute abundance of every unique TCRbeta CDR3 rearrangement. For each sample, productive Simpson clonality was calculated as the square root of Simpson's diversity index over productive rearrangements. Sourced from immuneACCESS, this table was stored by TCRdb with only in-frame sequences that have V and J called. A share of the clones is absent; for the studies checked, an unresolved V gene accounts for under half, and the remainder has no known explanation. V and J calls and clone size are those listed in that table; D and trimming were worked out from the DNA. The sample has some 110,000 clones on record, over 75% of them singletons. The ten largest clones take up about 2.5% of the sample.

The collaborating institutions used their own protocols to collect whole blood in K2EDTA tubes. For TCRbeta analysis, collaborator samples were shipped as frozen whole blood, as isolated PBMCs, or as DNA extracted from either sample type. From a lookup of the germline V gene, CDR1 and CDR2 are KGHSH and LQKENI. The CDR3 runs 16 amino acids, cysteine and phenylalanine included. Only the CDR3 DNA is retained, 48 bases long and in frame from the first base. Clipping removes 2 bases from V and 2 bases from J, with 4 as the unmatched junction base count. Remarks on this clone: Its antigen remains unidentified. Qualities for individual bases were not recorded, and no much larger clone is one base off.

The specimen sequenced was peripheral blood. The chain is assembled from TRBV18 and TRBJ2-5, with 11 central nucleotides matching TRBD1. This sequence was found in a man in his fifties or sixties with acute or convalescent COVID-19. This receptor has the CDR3 CASSPMGQGVQETQYF. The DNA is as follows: TGTGCCAGCTCACCAATGGGACAGGGGGTTCAAGAGACCCAGTACTTC.